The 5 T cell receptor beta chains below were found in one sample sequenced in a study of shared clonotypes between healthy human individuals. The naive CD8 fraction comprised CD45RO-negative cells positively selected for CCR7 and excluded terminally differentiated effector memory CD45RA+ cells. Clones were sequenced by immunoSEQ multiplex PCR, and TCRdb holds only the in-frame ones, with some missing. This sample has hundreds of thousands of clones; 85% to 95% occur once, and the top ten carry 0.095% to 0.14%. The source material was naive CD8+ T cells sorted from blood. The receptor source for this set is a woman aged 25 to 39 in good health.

The CDR3 is CASSYLPSALTYNEQFF. CDR3 DNA sequence: TGTGCCAGCAGCTACCTCCCTAGCGCTCTCACCTACAATGAGCAGTTCTTC. The chain carries TRBV7-9 and TRBJ2-1; D is possibly TRBD2 (6 bases). V was clipped by 4 bases and J by 2 bases, with 18 bases between them. The germline V gene has CDR1 SEHNR and CDR2 FQNEAQ (reference sequence). The CDR3 totals 17 residues. Variable domain in full (rest from reference TRBV7-9 and TRBJ2-1): DTGVSQNPRHKITKRGQNVTFRCDPISEHNRLYWYRQTLGQGPEFLTYFQNEAQLEKSRLLSDRFSAERPKGSFSTLEIQRTEQGDSAMYLCASSYLPSALTYNEQFFGPGTRLTVL.

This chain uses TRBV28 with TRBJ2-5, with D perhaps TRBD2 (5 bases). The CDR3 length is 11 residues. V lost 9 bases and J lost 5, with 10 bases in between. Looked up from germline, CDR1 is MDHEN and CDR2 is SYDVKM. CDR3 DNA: TGTGCCAGTAGAGGGATCGAGACCCAGTACTTC. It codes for CASRGIETQYF.

The CDR3 reads CASSQRTVPYEQYF. The DNA for the CDR3 is TGTGCCAGCAGCCAGAGGACAGTCCCATACGAGCAGTACTTC. The chain employs TRBV27 and TRBJ2-7; D may be TRBD1 (6 bases). The V gene's germline CDR1 is MNHEY and CDR2 SMNVEV (reference sequence). The CDR3 extends over 14 amino acids. Trimming left V 6 bases short and J 4 bases short, with 16 bases between.

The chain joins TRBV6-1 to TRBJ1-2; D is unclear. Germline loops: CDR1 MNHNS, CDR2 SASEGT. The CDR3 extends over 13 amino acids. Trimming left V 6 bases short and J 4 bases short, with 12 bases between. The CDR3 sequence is CASRALGIYGYTF. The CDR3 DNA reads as TGTGCCAGCAGGGCTTTGGGAATCTATGGCTACACCTTC.

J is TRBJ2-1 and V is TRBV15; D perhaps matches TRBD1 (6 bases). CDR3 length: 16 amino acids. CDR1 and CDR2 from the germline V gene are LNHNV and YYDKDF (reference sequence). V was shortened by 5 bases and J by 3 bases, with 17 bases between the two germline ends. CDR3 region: CATSGNRVENYNEQFF. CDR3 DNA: TGTGCCACCAGCGGAAACAGGGTGGAAAACTACAATGAGCAGTTCTTC.